This record looks at one T cell receptor beta chain sequence and its context. The CDR3 is 13 residues long. V shed 6 bases and J 3 bases; nucleotides not matched to a gene: 2. Per germline, CDR1 KGHSH and CDR2 LQKENI. This sample stems from a study of blood T cell repertoires in COVID-19. Across the whole study: Both acute and convalescent COVID-19 samples were obtained from the United States, Italy and Spain. Sample material is recorded as cDNA or gDNA derived from T cells, B-cell-depleted T cells, or PBMCs.

The protocol was immunoSEQ multiplex PCR, while the TCRdb copy is restricted to in-frame clones and leaves out a portion. The profile shows 200,000 to 300,000 clones, approximately 86% of them singletons. The clonotype originates from an older woman with COVID-19, enrolled during active disease. The chain links TRBV18 to TRBJ1-5; 7 nucleotides agree with TRBD1. Sequencing input: peripheral blood. The CDR3 coding sequence is TGTGCCAGCTCCCAGGGGGACAATCAGCCCCAGCATTTT. It translates to CASSQGDNQPQHF.